This record looks at one T cell receptor (beta chain) sequence and its context. The data originate from a study of cytomegalovirus exposure and HLA in healthy donors. The CDR3 runs 13 residues. Looked up from germline, CDR1 is SQVTM and CDR2 is ANQGSEA. Trimming left V 6 bases short and J 5 bases short, with 16 bases between. Both 60 Vbeta primers and 13 Jbeta primers went into the PCR. Data came from immunoSEQ multiplex PCR; TCRdb stores just in-frame clones and leaves some out. This sample's table has approximately 190,000 clones. The rearrangement uses TRBV29-1 and TRBJ1-2; D gene unclear. Sample: PBMCs. This sequence was found in a boy between 10 and 17 years old in good health and CMV-seronegative. CDR3 coding DNA: TGCAGCGTAAGCACGTCGGTTATGTATGGCTACACCTTC. It codes for CSVSTSVMYGYTF.